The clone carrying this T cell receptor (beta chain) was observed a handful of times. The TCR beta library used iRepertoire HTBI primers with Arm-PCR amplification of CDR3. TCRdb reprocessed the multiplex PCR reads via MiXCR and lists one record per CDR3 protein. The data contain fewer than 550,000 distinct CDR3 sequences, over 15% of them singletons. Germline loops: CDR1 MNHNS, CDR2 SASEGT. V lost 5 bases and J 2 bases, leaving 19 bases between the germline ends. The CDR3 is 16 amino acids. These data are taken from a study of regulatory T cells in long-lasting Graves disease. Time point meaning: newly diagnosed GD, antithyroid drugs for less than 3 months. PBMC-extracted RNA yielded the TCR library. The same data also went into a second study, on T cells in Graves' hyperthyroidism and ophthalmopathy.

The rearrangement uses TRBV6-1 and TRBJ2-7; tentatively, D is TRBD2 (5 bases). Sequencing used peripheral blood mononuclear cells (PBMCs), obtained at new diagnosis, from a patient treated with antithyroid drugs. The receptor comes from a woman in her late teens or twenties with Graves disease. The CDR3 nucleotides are TGTGCCAGCAGTCACCAGCTTAGCGCCACCGCCTACGAGCAGTACTTC. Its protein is CASSHQLSATAYEQYF.